The 19 T cell receptor beta chains in this list originate from one sample, sequenced in a study of cytomegalovirus exposure and HLA in healthy donors. PCR employed 60 Vbeta and 13 Jbeta primers. TCRdb keeps only in-frame clones here, not all; method: immunoSEQ multiplex PCR. Seen here are almost 200,000 clones, 79% observed once, and the top ten hold more than 0.35%. Specimen: PBMCs. The receptors stem from a male donor in good health and CMV-seropositive.

V gene TRBV6-4 combines with J gene TRBJ2-7, with D perhaps matching TRBD2 (5 bases). The germline V gene encodes CDR1 MRHNA and CDR2 SNTAGT. The CDR3 has 17 amino acids. Trimming pared 1 base from V and 2 bases from J, leaving 18 bases between. The CDR3 loop reads CASSDYKLESLPYEQYF. CDR3 nucleotide sequence: TGTGCCAGCAGTGACTATAAACTAGAATCCTTGCCCTACGAGCAGTACTTC.

The chain carries TRBV28 and TRBJ1-2, with 7 bases fitting TRBD1. Germline V gene sequence: CDR1 MDHEN, CDR2 SYDVKM. Unmatched junction bases numbered 3, after V lost 5 bases and J lost 0 bases. CDR3 length equals 14 residues. The DNA for the CDR3 is TGTGCCAGCAGTACACAGGGGCCTAACTATGGCTACACCTTC. Protein: CASSTQGPNYGYTF.

Concerning this clone: The sample carries other DNA sequences with the same CDR3. The chain is built from TRBV5-4 and TRBJ2-6, with 9 nucleotides matching TRBD1. The CDR3 consists of 17 residues. The ends lost 0 bases at V and 1 base at J; junction bases unmatched: 2. The germline CDR1 and CDR2 sequences are SGHNT and YYREEE (reference sequence). CDR3 coding DNA: TGTGCCAGCAGCTTGGCCGGGACAGGGTCTGGGGCCAACGTCCTGACTTTC. It specifies CASSLAGTGSGANVLTF.

This rearrangement joins TRBV4-3 to TRBJ1-2; D is unresolved. V lost 0 bases to trimming and J lost 4 bases, with 9 bases between them. CDR3 length: 14 amino acids. Per germline, CDR1 LGHNA and CDR2 YSLEER. The CDR3 loop is CASSQEASSYGYTF. CDR3 in DNA: TGCGCCAGCAGCCAAGAAGCGAGTTCCTATGGCTACACCTTC.

This chain links TRBV18 with TRBJ1-5, with 7 bases matching TRBD1. This CDR3 is 15 amino acids long. With 2 bases clipped from V and 6 bases from J, the junction kept 7 bases outside the gene matches. Per germline, CDR1 KGHSH and CDR2 LQKENI. CDR3 nucleotides: TGTGCCAGCTCACCAATTCAGGGGGGAATTCAGCCCCAGCATTTT. Its protein is CASSPIQGGIQPQHF.

Only one count was recorded for this clone. The chain recombines TRBV30 with TRBJ2-2; D gene ambiguous. Between the trimmed V and J ends, which lost 3 bases and 4 bases, there was a span of 12 bases. Germline values: CDR1 GTSNPN, CDR2 SVGIG (reference sequence). This CDR3 has 14 residues. CDR3 protein: CAWSPSRSTGELFF. The CDR3 DNA reads as TGTGCCTGGAGCCCTAGTAGGTCCACCGGGGAGCTGTTTTTT.

The chain combines TRBV4-1 with TRBJ2-7, with 7 positions matching TRBD1. The CDR3 has 14 amino acids. Germline CDR1 reads MGHRA; CDR2 reads YSYEKL. V lost 0 bases, J lost 6 bases, and 5 bases stayed unmatched. DNA of the CDR3: TGCGCCAGCAGCCAAGAGGGGACAGTCCTCGAGCAGTACTTC. Translating it yields CASSQEGTVLEQYF.

The chain joins TRBV6-5 to TRBJ1-2; D gene ambiguous. The CDR3 totals 13 residues. The ends were cut back, 6 bases at V and 4 bases at J, with 12 bases in the middle. Germline lookup yields CDR1 MNHEY and CDR2 SVGAGI. The CDR3 DNA is TGTGCCAGCAGAATGGAGCCCCTCTATGGCTACACCTTC. This translates into CASRMEPLYGYTF.

The rearrangement links TRBV7-9 to TRBJ2-3; D is possibly TRBD1 (5 bases). Trimming stripped 4 bases from V and 0 bases from J, with 17 bases between. The CDR3 consists of 17 residues. In germline, CDR1 is SEHNR, CDR2 FQNEAQ (reference sequence). The CDR3 DNA reads as TGTGCCAGCAGCTCCCCAGGGATTGGGCCTAGCACAGATACGCAGTATTTT. Translated: CASSSPGIGPSTDTQYF.

CDR3 loop: CASYWTGEYNEQFF. CDR3 coding DNA: TGTGCCAGCTACTGGACAGGGGAGTACAATGAGCAGTTCTTC. This sequence joins TRBV6-5 and TRBJ2-1; 9 bases line up with TRBD1. The CDR3 has 14 residues. With V trimmed by 8 bases and J by 4 bases, 6 bases remained unmatched. CDR1 is MNHEY, CDR2 SVGAGI, per germline.

V usage is TRBV7-6 and J usage is TRBJ1-2, with no clear D. Germline-derived CDR1 and CDR2 are SGHVS and FNYEAQ. Trimming took off 0 bases at V and 4 bases at J, with 9 bases between the two ends. CDR3 length: 14 residues. CDR3 coding DNA: TGTGCCAGCAGCTTAGCGGGCCAGAGCTATGGCTACACCTTC. It is translated as CASSLAGQSYGYTF. Full variable domain (missing parts from reference TRBV7-6 and TRBJ1-2): GAGVSQSPRYKVTKRGQDVALRCDPISGHVSLYWYRQALGQGPEFLTYFNYEAQQDKSGLPNDRFSAERPEGSISTLTIQRTEQRDSAMYRCASSLAGQSYGYTFGSGTRLTVV.

The rearrangement links TRBV9 to TRBJ1-3; 8 bases line up with TRBD1. Germline assignment: CDR1 SGDLS and CDR2 YYNGEE. V lost 3 bases, J lost 5 bases, and 13 bases stayed unmatched. The CDR3 covers 17 residues. DNA for the CDR3: TGTGCCAGCAGCGATCCTCGTAAGACAGGGGTGCGAAACACCATATATTTT. Residues: CASSDPRKTGVRNTIYF.

The chain joins TRBV7-9 to TRBJ1-5; D might be TRBD1 (5 bases). CDR1 and CDR2 (germline): SEHNR, FQNEAQ (reference sequence). The CDR3 consists of 14 residues. The germline V and J ends were trimmed by 2 bases and 5 bases, with 10 bases remaining between them. CDR3: CASSLMGLDQPQHF. The CDR3 DNA reads as TGTGCCAGCAGCTTAATGGGGCTGGATCAGCCCCAGCATTTT.

The genes are TRBV11-1 and TRBJ2-3, with TRBD2 identical over 9 bases. Losses at the gene ends were 2 bases for V and 4 bases for J; bases not matched to a gene: 1. This CDR3 has 14 amino acids. CDR1 is SGHAT and CDR2 is FQDESV in the germline V gene (reference sequence). The chain's CDR3 is CASSLSGGSDTQYF. CDR3 coding DNA: TGTGCCAGCAGCTTAAGCGGGGGGTCAGATACGCAGTATTTT.

J is TRBJ1-2 and V is TRBV19; no definite D call. Germline V gene lookup returns CDR1 LNHDA and CDR2 SQIVND (reference sequence). V lost 7 bases to trimming and J lost 1 base, with 19 bases between them. This CDR3 is 16 amino acids long. CDR3 in amino acids: CASTKDVGTINYGYTF. As DNA, the CDR3 is TGTGCCAGTACTAAGGATGTCGGCACTATTAACTATGGCTACACCTTC.

The V and J genes are TRBV30 and TRBJ1-2; D ambiguous. The ends were cut back, 2 bases at V and 2 bases at J, with 6 bases in the middle. Germline CDR1 is GTSNPN and CDR2 is SVGIG (reference sequence). The CDR3 covers 12 residues. CDR3 region: CAWSLDNYGYTF. The CDR3 nucleotides read TGTGCCTGGAGTCTAGACAACTATGGCTACACCTTC. Complete variable domain (other parts from reference TRBV30 and TRBJ1-2): SQTIHQWPATLVQPVGSPLSLECTVEGTSNPNLYWYRQAAGRGLQLLFYSVGIGQISSEVPQNLSASRPQDRQFILSSKKLLLSDSGFYLCAWSLDNYGYTFGSGTRLTVV.

This rearrangement joins TRBV7-2 to TRBJ1-2, with D possibly TRBD1 on 5 matching bases. V was clipped by 4 bases and J by 5 bases, with 20 bases between them. CDR1 and CDR2 from the germline V gene are SGHTA and FQGNSA. The CDR3 loop spans 16 amino acids. Here the CDR3 reads CASSWVKGLLRYGYTF. The CDR3 DNA reads as TGTGCCAGCAGCTGGGTTAAGGGACTACTTCGTTATGGCTACACCTTC.

The chain employs TRBV30 and TRBJ1-4; 7 nucleotides line up with TRBD1. Germline V gives CDR1 GTSNPN, CDR2 SVGIG (reference sequence). The CDR3 spans 13 residues. V was clipped by 3 bases and J by 8 bases; unmatched bases: 6. The CDR3 DNA follows: TGTGCCTGGAGCGTGAGGGGGCTGGAAAAACTGTTTTTT. It translates to CAWSVRGLEKLFF.

The V call is TRBV7-2, the J call TRBJ2-7; TRBD1 agrees at 7 bases. Germline V CDR1 and CDR2: SGHTA, FQGNSA. The CDR3 is 14 amino acids. The V gene end was trimmed by 5 bases and the J gene end by 6 bases; junction bases not matched to a gene: 10. The CDR3 region is CASSKQGSVLEQYF. The CDR3 DNA reads as TGTGCCAGCAGCAAACAGGGGTCGGTCCTCGAGCAGTACTTC.